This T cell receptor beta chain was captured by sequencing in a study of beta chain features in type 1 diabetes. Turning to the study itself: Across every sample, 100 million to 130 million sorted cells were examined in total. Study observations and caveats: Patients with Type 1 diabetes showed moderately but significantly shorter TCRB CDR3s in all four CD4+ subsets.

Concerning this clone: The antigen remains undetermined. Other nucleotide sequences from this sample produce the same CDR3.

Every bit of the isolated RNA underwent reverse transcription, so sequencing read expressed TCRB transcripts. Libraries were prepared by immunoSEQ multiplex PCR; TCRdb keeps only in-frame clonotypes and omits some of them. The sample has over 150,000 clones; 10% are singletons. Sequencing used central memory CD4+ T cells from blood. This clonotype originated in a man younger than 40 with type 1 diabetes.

CDR3 residues: CASSLGDRHTGELFF. In DNA form, the CDR3 reads TGCGCCAGCAGCTTGGGCGACAGGCACACCGGGGAGCTGTTTTTT. V usage is TRBV5-1 and J usage is TRBJ2-2; maybe TRBD1 (6 bases). Germline V gene lookup returns CDR1 SGHRS and CDR2 YFSETQ. The CDR3 loop spans 15 amino acids. Between the trimmed V and J ends, which lost 0 bases and 3 bases, there was a span of 9 bases.